Shown below are 27 T cell receptor beta chains from a single sample sequenced in a study of blood T cell repertoires in COVID-19. Repertoires were generated with immunoSEQ multiplex PCR, while TCRdb's copy carries only in-frame clones and drops some. The sample includes 260,000 or so clones, roughly 87% seen only once; the top ten take 2.5% to 3%. Sequencing was carried out using PBMCs or T cells enriched from blood (not recorded which). The receptors here all came from a woman in her twenties or thirties with acute COVID-19.

This chain connects TRBV7-8 to TRBJ2-7, with D possibly TRBD2 on 5 matching bases. CDR3 length: 14 amino acids. Between the trimmed V and J ends, which lost 5 bases and 2 bases, there was a span of 13 bases. Germline CDR1 and CDR2: SGHVS and FQNEAQ. The CDR3 protein is CASSATYGTYEQYF. The CDR3 coding sequence is TGTGCCAGCAGCGCTACGTACGGGACCTACGAGCAGTACTTC.

This clone was counted once. The chain links TRBV1 to TRBJ2-7; the tabulated D call, TRBD2, remains unverified against the DNA. TRBV1 is classified as a pseudogene. The CDR3 is 16 residues long. CDR3 residues: CTRRTSGASRPYEQYF. The CDR3 nucleotides are TGCACCAGAAGGACTAGCGGGGCGTCGAGACCGTACGAGCAGTACTTC.

The chain uses TRBV5-8 and TRBJ2-2; the D gene is possibly TRBD2 (5 bases). This CDR3 spans 14 amino acids. The germline V gene encodes CDR1 SGHTS and CDR2 YDEGEE. The V gene lost 6 bases and the J gene lost 5 bases, with 14 bases spanning the gap. The CDR3 DNA follows: TGTGCCAGCAACGACTACGGGCAGACCGGGGAGCTGTTTTTT. Residues: CASNDYGQTGELFF.

The chain is built from TRBV7-6 and TRBJ2-3; TRBD2 matches at 7 bases. The V and J ends lost 1 base and 3 bases, in that order; junction bases with no gene match: 4. The CDR3 is 15 amino acids. Looked up from germline, CDR1 is SGHVS and CDR2 is FNYEAQ. The CDR3 here is CASSLGGGRTDTQYF. The DNA of the CDR3 is TGTGCCAGCAGCTTAGGCGGGGGAAGAACAGATACGCAGTATTTT.

V gene TRBV19 combines with J gene TRBJ2-3, with TRBD2 matching over 10 bases. Trimming at V came to 5 bases and at J to 5 bases, leaving 7 bases not matched to a gene. CDR3 size: 15 residues. CDR1 LNHDA and CDR2 SQIVND come from the germline V gene (reference sequence). CDR3 sequence reads: CASSGTSGVIDTQYF. The CDR3 bases are TGTGCCAGTAGTGGCACTAGCGGGGTAATAGATACGCAGTATTTT.

The V gene is TRBV2, the J gene TRBJ1-3; 10 nucleotides agree with TRBD1. Germline trimming cut 5 bases from V and 4 bases from J; bases unmatched to any gene: 5. This CDR3 is 15 amino acids long. CDR1 and CDR2 from the germline V gene are SNHLY and FYNNEI. CDR3 region: CASSFGTGAGNTIYF. The CDR3 region has the DNA TGTGCCAGCAGTTTCGGGACAGGGGCAGGAAACACCATATATTTT.

The V call is TRBV19, the J call TRBJ2-3; no firm D call. CDR1 and CDR2 (germline): LNHDA, SQIVND (reference sequence). The CDR3 is made up of 14 amino acids. V gave up 3 bases and J gave up 4 bases, with 11 bases separating them. CDR3 nucleotide sequence: TGTGCCAGTAGTATCGGGTCAATCTCAGATACGCAGTATTTT. Protein sequence: CASSIGSISDTQYF.

V gene TRBV3-1 (or the pseudogene TRBV3-2) combines with J gene TRBJ1-1, with D perhaps matching TRBD1 (5 bases). V dropped 4 bases and J dropped 3 bases, with 15 bases sitting between them. CDR1 LGHDT and CDR2 YNNKEL come from the germline V gene (reference sequence). The CDR3 sequence is 15 residues long. Here the CDR3 reads CASSLAPGLDTEAFF. The CDR3, as DNA: TGTGCCAGCAGCCTCGCTCCAGGGTTGGACACTGAAGCTTTCTTT.

The sample holds one count of this clone. The rearrangement uses TRBV7-9 and TRBJ2-5, with a possible D match to TRBD1 (5 bases). V was cut by 5 bases and J by 6 bases, with 13 bases left in between. Germline CDR1 SEHNR, CDR2 FQNEAQ (reference sequence). This CDR3 spans 13 amino acids. The DNA for the CDR3 is TGTGCCAGCAGCCCCGAAGGGGTAAAGACCCAGTACTTC. Translating gives CASSPEGVKTQYF.

The chain carries TRBV29-1 and TRBJ1-2, with 8 positions matching TRBD1. The CDR3 contains 11 residues. Losses at the gene ends were 3 bases for V and 10 bases for J; bases not matched to a gene: 4. CDR1 SQVTM and CDR2 ANQGSEA come from the germline V gene. CDR3: CSVEDRDHYTF. The CDR3 coding sequence is TGCAGCGTTGAGGACAGGGATCACTACACCTTC.

This clone appeared a single time. CDR3 loop: CASMTDRLNEKLFF. DNA for the CDR3: TGTGCCAGCATGACGGACAGACTTAATGAAAAACTGTTTTTT. This sequence joins TRBV6-5 and TRBJ1-4; TRBD1 is a possible D gene (6 bases). The V end lost 7 bases, the J end lost 4 bases, and 13 bases lay between the germline ends. Germline V gene sequence: CDR1 MNHEY, CDR2 SVGAGI. The CDR3 covers 14 residues.

This clone was detected a few times. The chain uses TRBV5-1 and TRBJ1-1; TRBD1 agrees at 10 bases. From germline, CDR1 is SGHRS and CDR2 YFSETQ. The CDR3 spans 15 residues. J was trimmed by 4 bases and V by 4 bases; bases with no gene match: 7. The CDR3 is CASSTGRDRGTEAFF. The DNA for the CDR3 is TGCGCCAGCAGCACCGGCCGGGACAGGGGCACTGAAGCTTTCTTT.

Only one count was recorded for this clone. This chain links TRBV2 with TRBJ1-5, with TRBD1 matching over 8 bases. With 4 bases clipped from V and 4 bases from J, the junction kept 3 bases outside the gene matches. Germline V lookup: CDR1 SNHLY, CDR2 FYNNEI. The CDR3 has 14 amino acids. CDR3 nucleotide sequence: TGTGCCAGCAGTGGGGACAGGAAAAATCAGCCCCAGCATTTT. Translation gives CASSGDRKNQPQHF.

This chain links TRBV6-5 with TRBJ2-5; no clear D. The V end lost 0 bases, the J end lost 2 bases, and 4 bases lay between the germline ends. The CDR3 extends over 13 amino acids. CDR1 and CDR2 from the germline V gene are MNHEY and SVGAGI. The CDR3 loop is CASSYSRQETQYF. CDR3 sequence (DNA): TGTGCCAGCAGTTACTCGAGACAAGAGACCCAGTACTTC.

J is TRBJ2-7 and V is TRBV2; maybe TRBD2 (6 bases). Trimming took off 0 bases at V and 3 bases at J, with 15 bases between the two ends. Germline assignment: CDR1 SNHLY and CDR2 FYNNEI. CDR3 length equals 16 residues. The CDR3 loop is CASSEAPGVEDYEQYF. The CDR3 coding sequence is TGTGCCAGCAGTGAAGCCCCGGGGGTCGAGGACTACGAGCAGTACTTC.

This clone was recorded only once. The rearrangement uses TRBV19 and TRBJ2-3, with 10 bases aligning to TRBD2. With V trimmed by 7 bases and J by 5 bases, 6 bases remained unmatched. The CDR3 contains 14 residues. Germline CDR1 and CDR2: LNHDA and SQIVND (reference sequence). Written as DNA, the CDR3 is TGTGCCAGTACGGAGCGGGGGGGAGTAGATACGCAGTATTTT. As protein: CASTERGGVDTQYF.

V gene TRBV5-1 combines with J gene TRBJ1-2, with TRBD1 as a possible D gene (6 bases). Germline V gene data show CDR1 as SGHRS and CDR2 as YFSETQ. The CDR3 has 12 residues. Between the trimmed V and J ends, which lost 5 bases and 2 bases, there was a span of 7 bases. CDR3 in amino acids: CASSTGNYGYTF. The CDR3 region has the DNA TGCGCCAGCAGTACAGGGAACTATGGCTACACCTTC.

This chain joins TRBV10-3 and TRBJ1-1; the D is unclear. CDR1 ENHRY and CDR2 SYGVKD come from the germline V gene. The V and J ends lost 8 bases and 3 bases respectively, with 10 bases between them. This CDR3 has 12 residues. This CDR3 is CAIGSGDTEAFF. The CDR3 coding sequence is TGTGCCATCGGATCCGGGGACACTGAAGCTTTCTTT.

The chain links TRBV4-1 to TRBJ2-7; D is possibly TRBD2 (5 bases). There are 15 residues in the CDR3. With 1 base removed from V and 2 bases from J, the gap between germline ends came to 12 bases. The germline V gene encodes CDR1 MGHRA and CDR2 YSYEKL. The CDR3 DNA follows: TGCGCCAGCAGCCAAGTAGGAGGAGGTACCTACGAGCAGTACTTC. Residues: CASSQVGGGTYEQYF.

The chain recombines TRBV7-9 with TRBJ2-1; 8 nucleotides match TRBD1. This CDR3 is built from 16 residues. Trimming took 5 bases from V and 3 from J; bases not matched to a gene: 9. CDR1 and CDR2 (germline): SEHNR, FQNEAQ (reference sequence). In nucleotides, the CDR3 is TGTGCCAGCAGCCCCCGGACAGGGTTACTCTACAATGAGCAGTTCTTC. This gives the protein CASSPRTGLLYNEQFF.

The chain carries TRBV11-2 and TRBJ2-2; 13 bases fit TRBD2. Germline trimming cut 2 bases from V and 4 bases from J; bases unmatched to any gene: 7. The CDR3 length is 18 residues. Germline-derived CDR1 and CDR2 are SGHAT and FQNNGV. This CDR3 reads CASSLRTSGGPLTGELFF. The CDR3 bases are TGTGCCAGCAGCTTACGGACTAGCGGGGGTCCTCTCACCGGGGAGCTGTTTTTT.

The rearrangement joins TRBV6-5 to TRBJ2-1; TRBD1 is a possible D gene (6 bases). The V and J ends lost 6 bases and 10 bases respectively, with 10 bases between them. The CDR3 consists of 11 residues. Germline V gene lookup returns CDR1 MNHEY and CDR2 SVGAGI. As DNA, the CDR3 is TGTGCCAGCAGCGCACAGGGAGAGCAGTTCTTC. Its protein is CASSAQGEQFF.

The chain is built from TRBV2 and TRBJ2-2, with no clear D. The CDR3 is made up of 14 amino acids. Germline CDR1 reads SNHLY; CDR2 reads FYNNEI. With 4 bases removed from V and 3 bases from J, the gap between germline ends came to 9 bases. The DNA of the CDR3 is TGTGCCAGCAGTGCTCTCCGGGACACCGGGGAGCTGTTTTTT. It encodes CASSALRDTGELFF.

The chain employs TRBV29-1 and TRBJ2-2; a weak D match, TRBD2 (5 bases). The ends were cut back, 3 bases at V and 2 bases at J, with 10 bases in the middle. Germline lookup yields CDR1 SQVTM and CDR2 ANQGSEA. The CDR3 length is 14 residues. The chain's CDR3 is CSVEQEANTGELFF. DNA for the CDR3: TGCAGCGTTGAGCAGGAGGCCAACACCGGGGAGCTGTTTTTT.

This chain links TRBV18 with TRBJ2-6; 12 bases agree with TRBD1. CDR1 KGHSH and CDR2 LQKENI come from the germline V gene. V trimming: 4 bases; J trimming: 3 bases; junction bases outside the gene matches: 4. CDR3 length equals 17 residues. This chain's CDR3 is CASSRDRGQGGANVLTF. The CDR3 DNA reads TGTGCCAGCTCACGGGACAGGGGGCAAGGTGGGGCCAACGTCCTGACTTTC. Supplemented by reference TRBV18 and TRBJ2-6, the full variable domain reads NAGVMQNPRHLVRRRGQEARLRCSPMKGHSHVYWYRQLPEEGLKFMVYLQKENIIDESGMPKERFSAEFPKEGPSILRIQQVVRGDSAAYFCASSRDRGQGGANVLTFGAGSRLTVL.

V and J are TRBV3-1 (or the pseudogene TRBV3-2) and TRBJ1-1; no reliable D call. Germline V CDR1 and CDR2: LGHDT, YNNKEL (reference sequence). The CDR3 has 13 residues. V was pared by 5 bases and J by 0 bases, with 7 bases between. This chain's CDR3 is CASSEGVNTEAFF. The CDR3 DNA reads as TGTGCCAGCAGCGAGGGCGTGAACACTGAAGCTTTCTTT.

The rearrangement links TRBV19 to TRBJ1-2, with D unclear. V was trimmed by 5 bases and J by 8 bases, leaving 12 bases between them. The CDR3 totals 12 residues. The germline gives CDR1 LNHDA, CDR2 SQIVND (reference sequence). CDR3 in amino acids: CASSPPGGGYTF. In DNA form, the CDR3 reads TGTGCCAGTAGTCCGCCCGGCGGAGGCTACACCTTC. The complete variable domain, with remaining parts taken from reference TRBV19 and TRBJ1-2, reads DGGITQSPKYLFRKEGQNVTLSCEQNLNHDAMYWYRQDPGQGLRLIYYSQIVNDFQKGDIAEGYSVSREKKESFPLTVTSAQKNPTAFYLCASSPPGGGYTFGSGTRLTVV.